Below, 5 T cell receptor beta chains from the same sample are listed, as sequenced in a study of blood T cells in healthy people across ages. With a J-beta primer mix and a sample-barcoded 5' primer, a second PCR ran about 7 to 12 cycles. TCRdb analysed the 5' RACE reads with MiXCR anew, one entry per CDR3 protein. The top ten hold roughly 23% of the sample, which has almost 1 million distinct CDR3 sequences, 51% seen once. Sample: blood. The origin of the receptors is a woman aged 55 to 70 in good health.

The CDR3 bases are TGTGCCAGCAGGCTACCTAATTCACCCCTCCACTTT. Protein: CASRLPNSPLHF. The chain couples TRBV28 to TRBJ1-6; unclear D gene. Per germline, CDR1 MDHEN and CDR2 SYDVKM. Deletions cut 6 bases from V and 6 bases from J, with 6 bases between. CDR3 length: 12 amino acids.

CDR3: CSARLTSTGGSPLHF. The CDR3, as DNA: TGCAGTGCTAGACTAACTAGTACCGGGGGTTCACCCCTCCACTTT. The rearrangement links TRBV20-1 to TRBJ1-6; maybe TRBD1 (5 bases). This CDR3 is built from 15 residues. V lost 2 bases and J lost 9, with 17 bases in between. Per germline, CDR1 DFQATT and CDR2 SNEGSKA (reference sequence).

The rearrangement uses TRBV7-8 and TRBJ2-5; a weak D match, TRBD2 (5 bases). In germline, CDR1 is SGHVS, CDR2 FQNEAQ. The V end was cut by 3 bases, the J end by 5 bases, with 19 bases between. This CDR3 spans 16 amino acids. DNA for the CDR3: TGTGCCAGCAGCTTGTCCGGAAGAGGAGGTGGGGAGACCCAGTACTTC. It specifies CASSLSGRGGGETQYF. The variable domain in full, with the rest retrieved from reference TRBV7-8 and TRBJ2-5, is GAGVSQSPRYKVAKRGQDVALRCDPISGHVSLFWYQQALGQGPEFLTYFQNEAQLDKSGLPSDRFFAERPEGSVSTLKIQRTQQEDSAVYLCASSLSGRGGGETQYFGPGTRLLVL.

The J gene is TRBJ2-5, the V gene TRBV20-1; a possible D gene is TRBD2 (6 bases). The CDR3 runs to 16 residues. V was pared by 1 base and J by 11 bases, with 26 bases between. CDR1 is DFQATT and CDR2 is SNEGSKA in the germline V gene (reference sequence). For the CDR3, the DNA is TGCAGTGCTAGAGTTTATGGGGGGTTGCGAGGTGGTGAGCAGTACTTC. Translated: CSARVYGGLRGGEQYF.

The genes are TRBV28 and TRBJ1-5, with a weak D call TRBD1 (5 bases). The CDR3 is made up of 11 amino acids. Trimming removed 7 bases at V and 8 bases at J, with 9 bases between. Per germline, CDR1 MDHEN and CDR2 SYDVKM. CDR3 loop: CASTWGEPQHF. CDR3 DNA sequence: TGTGCCAGCACTTGGGGCGAGCCCCAGCATTTT. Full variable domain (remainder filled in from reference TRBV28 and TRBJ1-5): DVKVTQSSRYLVKRTGEKVFLECVQDMDHENMFWYRQDPGLGLRLIYFSYDVKMKEKGDIPEGYSVSREKKERFSLILESASTNQTSMYLCASTWGEPQHFGDGTRLSIL.